Following are 28 T cell receptor beta chains from one sample sequenced in a study of spatial heterogeneity in lung cancer. Noted time point: sample taken at primary tumor resection. Study observations and caveats: One measure, the expanded intratumoral alpha and beta TCR count, tracked tumor mutation counts.

Their recognized antigens are unknown. TCRdb reanalysed the 5' RACE reads using MiXCR and keeps one entry per CDR3 protein. The data show approximately 10,000 distinct CDR3 sequences, roughly 5% seen once. The specimen comprised lung tumor tissue, sampled at surgery. The receptor set was obtained from a male donor with early-stage non-small cell lung cancer.

This clonotype ranks as medium-sized. The genes are TRBV6-6 and TRBJ1-2, with D unclear. V was cut by 6 bases and J by 0 bases, with 20 bases left in between. Germline V CDR1 and CDR2: MNHNY, SVGAGI (reference sequence). The CDR3 is 17 residues long. CDR3 DNA: TGTGCCAGCAGCCGTATCGGGGTGACAATATCTAACTATGGCTACACCTTC. Its protein is CASSRIGVTISNYGYTF.

Ten or more counts support this clonotype. The gene calls are TRBV20-1 and TRBJ2-7, with 8 bases identical to TRBD1. Germline V gene lookup returns CDR1 DFQATT and CDR2 SNEGSKA (reference sequence). The CDR3 is 13 amino acids. V shed 6 bases, J shed 3 bases, and the junction held 7 bases outside the gene matches. The CDR3 region has the DNA TGCAGTGCCACCGGACAGGGATTCTACGAGCAGTACTTC. Translation: CSATGQGFYEQYF.

This clonotype is medium-sized by share. This rearrangement joins TRBV4-2 to TRBJ1-6; D remains ambiguous. Per germline, CDR1 LGHNA and CDR2 YNFKEQ. The V end lost 0 bases, the J end lost 9 bases, and 9 bases lay between the germline ends. The length of the CDR3 is 14 residues. The chain's CDR3 is CASSQDYAASPLHF. The DNA for the CDR3 is TGTGCCAGCAGCCAAGATTATGCAGCTTCACCCCTCCACTTT.

This clonotype was found many times. The chain carries TRBV10-3 and TRBJ2-7; 8 bases are a match to TRBD1. V trimming: 7 bases; J trimming: 3 bases; junction bases outside the gene matches: 5. Germline V gives CDR1 ENHRY, CDR2 SYGVKD. The CDR3 loop spans 13 amino acids. CDR3 sequence reads: CAIKGQENYEQYF. CDR3 bases: TGTGCCATCAAGGGACAGGAGAACTACGAGCAGTACTTC.

Relative to its sample, this clonotype is medium-sized. This chain joins TRBV7-6 and TRBJ2-1; D remains unclear. Germline V lookup: CDR1 SGHVS, CDR2 FNYEAQ. The ends were cut back, 8 bases at V and 4 bases at J, with 6 bases in the middle. This CDR3 spans 11 amino acids. The CDR3 nucleotides read TGTGCCAGCTTTAGTTACAATGAGCAGTTCTTC. Its translation: CASFSYNEQFF.

J is TRBJ2-5 and V is TRBV6-5; TRBD1 is a possible D gene (6 bases). Between the trimmed V and J ends, which lost 6 bases and 5 bases, there was a span of 19 bases. Germline V lookup: CDR1 MNHEY, CDR2 SVGAGI. The CDR3 runs to 15 residues. The CDR3 DNA reads TGTGCCAGCAGACCAACAGGGTTGGTCTCGGAGACCCAGTACTTC. It is translated as CASRPTGLVSETQYF.

This clonotype was counted a few times. V and J are TRBV6-5 and TRBJ2-3; 11 nucleotides match TRBD2. V was clipped by 6 bases and J by 5 bases; unmatched bases: 7. The CDR3 runs to 15 residues. From germline, CDR1 is MNHEY and CDR2 SVGAGI. This CDR3 is CASSRSGGAGDTQYF. In DNA, the CDR3 is TGTGCCAGCAGCCGTAGCGGGGGGGCAGGAGATACGCAGTATTTT.

The chain links TRBV7-2 to TRBJ2-3; TRBD1 agrees at 7 bases. V dropped 8 bases and J dropped 3; count of bases not matched to a gene: 11. CDR3 length equals 15 residues. Germline CDR1 reads SGHTA; CDR2 reads FQGNSA. This chain's CDR3 is CASEWKKGATDTQYF. The CDR3 DNA is TGTGCCAGCGAGTGGAAAAAGGGGGCAACAGATACGCAGTATTTT.

This clonotype is large in the sample. The rearrangement links TRBV12-3 or TRBV12-4 to TRBJ1-2; a possible D gene is TRBD1 (6 bases). This CDR3 has 14 amino acids. The germline V and J ends were trimmed by 5 bases and 2 bases, with 12 bases remaining between them. CDR3 amino acids: CASSTGGLNYGYTF. CDR3 coding DNA: TGTGCCAGCAGTACCGGGGGGCTCAACTATGGCTACACCTTC.

In this sample, this clonotype is medium-sized. The chain joins TRBV28 to TRBJ1-5; D ambiguous. The CDR3 extends over 11 amino acids. Germline V gene lookup returns CDR1 MDHEN and CDR2 SYDVKM. V lost 6 bases to trimming and J lost 9 bases, with 9 bases between them. The CDR3 coding sequence is TGTGCCAGCAGGGGCCGGGGGCCCCAGCATTTT. Its translation: CASRGRGPQHF.

V gene TRBV7-9 combines with J gene TRBJ1-4; 11 nucleotides align to TRBD1. The length of the CDR3 is 16 residues. The germline V gene encodes CDR1 SEHNR and CDR2 FQNEAQ (reference sequence). V was clipped by 3 bases and J by 11 bases; unmatched bases: 11. CDR3 loop: CASSFMAGTGGSKLFF. The CDR3, as DNA: TGTGCCAGCAGCTTTATGGCCGGGACAGGGGGAAGTAAACTGTTTTTT.

This clonotype rates as medium-sized. V is TRBV4-3 and J is TRBJ1-1; tentatively, D is TRBD1 (6 bases). V lost 5 bases and J lost 1, with 11 bases in between. This CDR3 has 14 residues. Germline V gives CDR1 LGHNA, CDR2 YSLEER. Written as DNA, the CDR3 is TGCGCCAGCAGCGACGGGACACCGAACACTGAAGCTTTCTTT. Protein: CASSDGTPNTEAFF.

The V gene is TRBV6-5, the J gene TRBJ2-7; D is possibly TRBD1 (5 bases). Germline V gene data show CDR1 as MNHEY and CDR2 as SVGAGI. Trimming removed 6 bases from V and 2 bases from J, with 17 bases in between. The CDR3 covers 15 residues. In DNA form, the CDR3 reads TGTGCCAGCAGACCGATTGGCAGGGCCCCCTACGAGCAGTACTTC. Translating it yields CASRPIGRAPYEQYF.

The sample holds many counts of this clonotype. The V gene is TRBV7-6, the J gene TRBJ1-5, with D tentatively TRBD1 (5 bases). Looked up from germline, CDR1 is SGHVS and CDR2 is FNYEAQ. The CDR3 is 14 amino acids. Deletions cut 3 bases from V and 5 bases from J, with 11 bases between. The CDR3 DNA is TGTGCCAGCAGCTTGGAATGGGGGGATCAGCCCCAGCATTTT. Its translation is CASSLEWGDQPQHF.

In this sample, this clonotype turned up many times. This chain links TRBV4-1 with TRBJ1-4; 8 nucleotides agree with TRBD1. The ends lost 3 bases at V and 3 bases at J; junction bases unmatched: 6. The CDR3 is made up of 16 amino acids. From germline, CDR1 is MGHRA and CDR2 YSYEKL. CDR3 protein: CASSQAQGAANEKLFF. The CDR3 nucleotides read TGCGCCAGCAGCCAGGCTCAGGGGGCGGCTAATGAAAAACTGTTTTTT.

In its sample, this clonotype was seen many times. The rearrangement joins TRBV29-1 to TRBJ1-2; perhaps TRBD1 as D (5 bases). V was clipped by 6 bases and J by 1 base, with 12 bases between them. The CDR3 totals 13 residues. Germline CDR1 is SQVTM and CDR2 is ANQGSEA. The CDR3 region has the DNA TGCAGCGTCGACGACAGCATTAACTATGGCTACACCTTC. Translation: CSVDDSINYGYTF.

Ten or more counts support this clonotype. V is TRBV20-1 and J is TRBJ2-7; the D gene is possibly TRBD2 (5 bases). V lost 1 base and J lost 3, with 19 bases in between. The CDR3 extends over 16 amino acids. Germline CDR1 and CDR2: DFQATT and SNEGSKA (reference sequence). The CDR3 loop reads CSARVLAPGRFYEQYF. DNA of the CDR3: TGCAGTGCTAGAGTTCTAGCTCCAGGCCGATTCTACGAGCAGTACTTC.

This clonotype was seen many times. Compared with germline, one end of the junction differs, possibly owing to a read error. In DNA form, the CDR3 reads TGTGCTAGCAGCCCGGGACTAGCGGGAGGGAATGAGCAGTTCTTC. It yields the protein CASSPGLAGGNEQFF. This sequence joins TRBV7-7 and TRBJ2-1; 16 bases are a match to TRBD2. Germline loops: CDR1 SSHAT, CDR2 FNYEAQ (reference sequence). This CDR3 spans 15 amino acids.

Many counts were recorded for this clonotype. V is TRBV18 and J is TRBJ1-2; tentative D call: TRBD1 (6 bases). Germline-derived CDR1 and CDR2 are KGHSH and LQKENI. With 5 bases removed from V and 6 bases from J, the gap between germline ends came to 19 bases. The CDR3 is made up of 15 amino acids. The CDR3 region has the DNA TGTGCCAGCTCAAAGGCGGGGTCGGGGGCTGATGGCTACACCTTC. Protein product: CASSKAGSGADGYTF. Full variable domain (missing parts from reference TRBV18 and TRBJ1-2): NAGVMQNPRHLVRRRGQEARLRCSPMKGHSHVYWYRQLPEEGLKFMVYLQKENIIDESGMPKERFSAEFPKEGPSILRIQQVVRGDSAAYFCASSKAGSGADGYTFGSGTRLTVV.

Within the sample, this clonotype is medium-sized. This chain's CDR3 is CASSLWGGGNTEAFF. The CDR3 DNA is TGTGCCAGCAGTTTATGGGGCGGAGGGAACACTGAAGCTTTCTTT. V gene TRBV27 combines with J gene TRBJ1-1; the D gene is possibly TRBD1 (5 bases). CDR3 size: 15 residues. Germline V gene sequence: CDR1 MNHEY, CDR2 SMNVEV (reference sequence). The V end lost 1 base, the J end lost 1 base, and 10 bases lay between the germline ends.

This clonotype was seen many times. This sequence joins TRBV21-1 and TRBJ2-1; the table calls TRBD2, which could not be checked here. TRBV21-1 is termed a pseudogene. The CDR3 covers 19 residues. CDR3 sequence: CASSAIPGLAGGQDNEQFF. The DNA of the CDR3 is TGTGCCAGCAGCGCGATCCCGGGACTAGCGGGGGGGCAGGACAATGAGCAGTTCTTC.

In this sample, this clonotype turned up many times. The V call is TRBV20-1, the J call TRBJ2-5; D not certain. This CDR3 is 13 amino acids long. Germline loops: CDR1 DFQATT, CDR2 SNEGSKA (reference sequence). Trimming removed 5 bases at V and 5 bases at J, with 15 bases between. DNA of the CDR3: TGCAGTGCTCCGGACCCGAGGTTCGAGACCCAGTACTTC. Amino acids: CSAPDPRFETQYF.

This clonotype was seen a handful of times. The chain carries TRBV23-1 and TRBJ2-7; 12 positions agree with TRBD2. TRBV23-1 is recorded as an ORF, its role being uncertain. V shed 2 bases, J shed 7 bases, and the junction held 3 bases outside the gene matches. The length of the CDR3 is 14 residues. The CDR3 nucleotides are TGCGCCAGCAGTCAACTAGCGGGAGGGAGGGAGCAGTACTTC. Encoded protein: CASSQLAGGREQYF.

This clonotype has a handful of counts. CDR3 nucleotide sequence: TGTGCCACCGGACGGAGTCTAGGCACAGATACGCAGTATTTT. Its translation: CATGRSLGTDTQYF. This chain uses TRBV6-2 or TRBV6-3 with TRBJ2-3; no firm D call. The germline V gene has CDR1 MNHEY and CDR2 SVGEGT. The V and J ends lost 10 bases and 1 base respectively, with 15 bases between them. The CDR3 has 14 amino acids.

This clonotype was found many times. V is TRBV9 and J is TRBJ2-2; D gene ambiguous. Per the germline V gene, CDR1 is SGDLS and CDR2 is YYNGEE. This CDR3 is 15 amino acids long. V lost 0 bases and J lost 2, with 8 bases in between. The chain's CDR3 is CASSVGAVNTGELFF. The CDR3 nucleotides are TGTGCCAGCAGCGTAGGGGCAGTTAACACCGGGGAGCTGTTTTTT.

This clonotype ranks as large (0.1 to 1%). The V call is TRBV6-5, the J call TRBJ1-1; D is possibly TRBD1 (5 bases). V was clipped by 1 base and J by 6 bases, with 15 bases between them. There are 15 residues in the CDR3. Germline V CDR1 and CDR2: MNHEY, SVGAGI. The CDR3 reads CASSYWAVGRSEAFF. The CDR3 bases are TGTGCCAGCAGTTACTGGGCGGTGGGGCGCTCTGAAGCTTTCTTT.

This clonotype was detected many times. V and J are TRBV28 and TRBJ2-7; D unclear. The CDR3 spans 17 residues. V was trimmed by 4 bases and J by 2 bases, leaving 21 bases between them. CDR1 and CDR2 (germline): MDHEN, SYDVKM. The CDR3 nucleotides are TGTGCCAGCAGTTCGACGATGATTGACCTCACCCCCTACGAGCAGTACTTC. It is translated as CASSSTMIDLTPYEQYF. Full variable domain (missing parts from reference TRBV28 and TRBJ2-7): DVKVTQSSRYLVKRTGEKVFLECVQDMDHENMFWYRQDPGLGLRLIYFSYDVKMKEKGDIPEGYSVSREKKERFSLILESASTNQTSMYLCASSSTMIDLTPYEQYFGPGTRLTVT.

This clonotype has ten or more counts. V is TRBV28 and J is TRBJ2-7; 9 nucleotides align to TRBD1. This CDR3 is built from 16 residues. V lost 6 bases, J lost 0 bases, and 9 bases stayed unmatched. Germline loops: CDR1 MDHEN, CDR2 SYDVKM. The CDR3 is CASSTKGQGSSYEQYF. The CDR3 DNA sequence: TGTGCCAGCAGCACAAAAGGACAGGGGAGCTCCTACGAGCAGTACTTC.